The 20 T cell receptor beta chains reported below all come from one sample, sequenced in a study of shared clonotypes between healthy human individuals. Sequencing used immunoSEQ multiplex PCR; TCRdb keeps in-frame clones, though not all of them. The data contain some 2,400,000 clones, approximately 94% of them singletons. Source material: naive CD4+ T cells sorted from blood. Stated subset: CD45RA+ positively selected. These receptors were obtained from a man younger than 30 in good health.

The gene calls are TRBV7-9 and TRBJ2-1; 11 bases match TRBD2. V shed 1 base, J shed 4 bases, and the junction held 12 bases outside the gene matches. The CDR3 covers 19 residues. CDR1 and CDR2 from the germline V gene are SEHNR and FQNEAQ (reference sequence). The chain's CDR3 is CASSLDTSGGRYFYNEQFF. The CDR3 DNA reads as TGTGCCAGCAGCTTAGATACTAGCGGGGGTCGTTACTTTTACAATGAGCAGTTCTTC.

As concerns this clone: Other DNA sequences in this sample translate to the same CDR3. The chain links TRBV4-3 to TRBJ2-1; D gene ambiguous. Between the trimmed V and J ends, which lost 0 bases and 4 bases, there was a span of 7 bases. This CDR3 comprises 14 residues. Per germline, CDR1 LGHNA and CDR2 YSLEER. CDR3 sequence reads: CASSQERSYNEQFF. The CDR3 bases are TGCGCCAGCAGCCAAGAAAGGAGTTACAATGAGCAGTTCTTC.

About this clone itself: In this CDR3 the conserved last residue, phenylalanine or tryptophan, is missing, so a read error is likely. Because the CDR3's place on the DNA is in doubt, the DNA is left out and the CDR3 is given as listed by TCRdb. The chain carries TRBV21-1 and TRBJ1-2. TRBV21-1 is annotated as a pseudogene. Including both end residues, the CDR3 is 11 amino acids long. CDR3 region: CASSPCSSHYL.

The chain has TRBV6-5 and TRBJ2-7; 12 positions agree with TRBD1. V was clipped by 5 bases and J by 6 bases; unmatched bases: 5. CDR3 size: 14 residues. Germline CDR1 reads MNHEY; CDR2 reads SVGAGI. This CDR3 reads CASSPGQGAFEQYF. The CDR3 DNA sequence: TGTGCCAGCAGTCCGGGACAGGGGGCATTCGAGCAGTACTTC.

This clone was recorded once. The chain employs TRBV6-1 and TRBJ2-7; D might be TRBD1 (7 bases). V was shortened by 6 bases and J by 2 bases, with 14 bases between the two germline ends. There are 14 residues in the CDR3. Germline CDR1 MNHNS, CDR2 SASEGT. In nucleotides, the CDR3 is TGTGCCAGCAGACGCGGGACAGTGACCTACGAGCAGTACTTC. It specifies CASRRGTVTYEQYF.

The CDR3 nucleotides are TGTGCCTGGAGTGGTCGAATTTCCGGGACAGGGAACGGCTACACCTTC. Translating it yields CAWSGRISGTGNGYTF. This rearrangement joins TRBV30 to TRBJ1-2, with TRBD1 matching 9 bases. Germline loops: CDR1 GTSNPN, CDR2 SVGIG (reference sequence). The junction had 14 bases not matched to a gene; V was cut back by 1 base and J by 8 bases. The CDR3 consists of 16 residues. Supplemented by reference TRBV30 and TRBJ1-2, the full variable domain reads SQTIHQWPATLVQPVGSPLSLECTVEGTSNPNLYWYRQAAGRGLQLLFYSVGIGQISSEVPQNLSASRPQDRQFILSSKKLLLSDSGFYLCAWSGRISGTGNGYTFGSGTRLTVV.

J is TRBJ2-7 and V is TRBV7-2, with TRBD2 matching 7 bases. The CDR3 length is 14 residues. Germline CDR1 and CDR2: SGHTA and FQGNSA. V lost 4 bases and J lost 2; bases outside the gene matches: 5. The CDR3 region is CASSSYRGAYEQYF. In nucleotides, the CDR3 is TGTGCCAGCAGCTCTTATCGGGGGGCCTACGAGCAGTACTTC. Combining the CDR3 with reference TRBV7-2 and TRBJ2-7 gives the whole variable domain GAGVSQSPSNKVTEKGKDVELRCDPISGHTALYWYRQSLGQGLEFLIYFQGNSAPDKSGLPSDRFSAERTGGSVSTLTIQRTQQEDSAVYLCASSSYRGAYEQYFGPGTRLTVT.

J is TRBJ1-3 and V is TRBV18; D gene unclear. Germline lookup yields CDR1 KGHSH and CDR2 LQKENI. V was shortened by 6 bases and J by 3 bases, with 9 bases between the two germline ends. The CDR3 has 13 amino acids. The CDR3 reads CASSYGDGNTIYF. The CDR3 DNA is TGTGCCAGCTCCTACGGGGATGGAAACACCATATATTTT.

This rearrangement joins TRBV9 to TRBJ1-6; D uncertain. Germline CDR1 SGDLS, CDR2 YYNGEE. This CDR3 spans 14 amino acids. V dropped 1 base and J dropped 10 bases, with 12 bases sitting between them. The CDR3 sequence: CASSVSGTDSPLHF. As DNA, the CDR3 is TGTGCCAGCAGCGTATCTGGAACAGACTCACCCCTCCACTTT.

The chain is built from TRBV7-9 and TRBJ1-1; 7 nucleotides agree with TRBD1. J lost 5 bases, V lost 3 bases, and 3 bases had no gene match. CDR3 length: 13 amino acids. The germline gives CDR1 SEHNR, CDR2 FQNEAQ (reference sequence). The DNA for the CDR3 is TGTGCCAGCAGCTTCGCAGGGGGAACTGAAGCTTTCTTT. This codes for CASSFAGGTEAFF.

CDR3 loop: CASSYGPYNEKLFF. CDR3 DNA: TGTGCCAGCAGTTACGGACCGTATAATGAAAAACTGTTTTTT. The chain recombines TRBV6-5 with TRBJ1-4, with D uncertain. The CDR3 loop spans 14 amino acids. Looked up from germline, CDR1 is MNHEY and CDR2 is SVGAGI. The ends were cut back, 2 bases at V and 4 bases at J, with 8 bases in the middle.

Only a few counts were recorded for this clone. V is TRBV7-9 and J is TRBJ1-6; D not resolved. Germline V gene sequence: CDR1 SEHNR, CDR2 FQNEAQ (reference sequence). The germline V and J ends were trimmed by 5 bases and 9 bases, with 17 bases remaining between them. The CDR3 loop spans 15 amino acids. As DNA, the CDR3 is TGTGCCAGCAGCCGCAACCTCGGATGGGGTTCACCCCTCCACTTT. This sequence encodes CASSRNLGWGSPLHF.

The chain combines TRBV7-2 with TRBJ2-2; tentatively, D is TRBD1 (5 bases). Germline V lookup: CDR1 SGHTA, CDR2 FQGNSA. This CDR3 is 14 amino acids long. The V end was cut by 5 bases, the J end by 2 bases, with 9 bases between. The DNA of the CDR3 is TGTGCCAGCAGCAGAGACAGTAACACCGGGGAGCTGTTTTTT. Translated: CASSRDSNTGELFF. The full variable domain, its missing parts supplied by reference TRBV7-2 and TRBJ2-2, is GAGVSQSPSNKVTEKGKDVELRCDPISGHTALYWYRQSLGQGLEFLIYFQGNSAPDKSGLPSDRFSAERTGGSVSTLTIQRTQQEDSAVYLCASSRDSNTGELFFGEGSRLTVL.

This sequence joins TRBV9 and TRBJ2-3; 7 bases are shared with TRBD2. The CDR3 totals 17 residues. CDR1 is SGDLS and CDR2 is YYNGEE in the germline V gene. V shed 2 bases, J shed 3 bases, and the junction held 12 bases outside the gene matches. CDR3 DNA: TGTGCCAGCAGCGTCGGCGGGAGAGGGGCGAGGACAGATACGCAGTATTTT. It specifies CASSVGGRGARTDTQYF.

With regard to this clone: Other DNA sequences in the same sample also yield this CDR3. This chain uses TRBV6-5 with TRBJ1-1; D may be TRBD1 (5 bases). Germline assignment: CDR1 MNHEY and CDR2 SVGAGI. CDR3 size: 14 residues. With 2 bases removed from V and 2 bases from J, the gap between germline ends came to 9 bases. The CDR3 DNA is TGTGCCAGCAGTTACGATCGGGGCAACACTGAAGCTTTCTTT. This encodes CASSYDRGNTEAFF.

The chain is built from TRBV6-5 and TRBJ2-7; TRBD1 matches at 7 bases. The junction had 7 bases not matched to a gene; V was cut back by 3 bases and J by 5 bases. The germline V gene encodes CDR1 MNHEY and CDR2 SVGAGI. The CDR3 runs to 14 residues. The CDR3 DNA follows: TGTGCCAGCAGTTATTCTGACAGGGTGGACGAGCAGTACTTC. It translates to CASSYSDRVDEQYF.

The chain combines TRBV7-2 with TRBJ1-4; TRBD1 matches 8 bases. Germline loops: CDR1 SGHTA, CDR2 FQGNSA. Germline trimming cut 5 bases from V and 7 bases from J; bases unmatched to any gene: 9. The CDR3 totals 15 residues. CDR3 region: CASSLRTGRSEKLFF. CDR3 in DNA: TGTGCCAGCAGCCTTAGGACAGGGCGAAGTGAAAAACTGTTTTTT.

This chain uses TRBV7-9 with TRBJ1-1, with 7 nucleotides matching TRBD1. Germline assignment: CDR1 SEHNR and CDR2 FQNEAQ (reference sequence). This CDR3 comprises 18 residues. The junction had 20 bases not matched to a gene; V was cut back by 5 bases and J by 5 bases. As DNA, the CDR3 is TGTGCCAGCAGCACGCCTCTACAGAGGGGGCTGAGTGTGACTGAAGCTTTCTTT. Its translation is CASSTPLQRGLSVTEAFF.

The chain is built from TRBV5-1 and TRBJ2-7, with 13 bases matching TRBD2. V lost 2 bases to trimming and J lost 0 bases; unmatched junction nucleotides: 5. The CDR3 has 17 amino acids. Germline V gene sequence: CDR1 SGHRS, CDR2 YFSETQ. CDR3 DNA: TGCGCCAGCAGCTTCCGAGGGACTAGCGGGATCTCCTACGAGCAGTACTTC. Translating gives CASSFRGTSGISYEQYF.

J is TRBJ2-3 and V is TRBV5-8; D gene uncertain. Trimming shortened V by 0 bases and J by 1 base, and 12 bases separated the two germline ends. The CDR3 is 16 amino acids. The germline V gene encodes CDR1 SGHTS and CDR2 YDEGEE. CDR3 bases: TGTGCCAGCAGCTTGGGGAAAATGCAGCGCACAGATACGCAGTATTTT. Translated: CASSLGKMQRTDTQYF.